The 27 T cell receptor beta chains presented below share a single source sample, sequenced in a study of cytomegalovirus exposure and HLA in healthy donors (dated by TCRdb to the late 2010s). Preparation of the library involved the immunoSEQ multiplex PCR assay. For the multiplex PCR, a mixture combining 60 forward primers for TCR Vbeta segments and 13 reverse primers for TCR Jbeta segments was used. The source is immuneACCESS, and TCRdb retained only in-frame sequences with V and J called. Part of the clones is not carried over; for the studies checked, unresolved V genes explain less than half of this, and the remainder is unexplained. The sample data list about 160,000 clones, and over 80% of these were observed just once. The ten biggest clones cover roughly 1.6% of the sample. Sequencing input: PBMCs. The receptors stem from a girl aged 10 to 17 in good health and CMV-seropositive.

The chain uses TRBV5-1 and TRBJ2-1, with D maybe TRBD1 (6 bases). Germline CDR1 reads SGHRS; CDR2 reads YFSETQ. Trimming shortened V by 1 base and J by 8 bases, and 10 bases separated the two germline ends. The CDR3 totals 13 residues. As DNA, the CDR3 is TGCGCCAGCAGCTTGATAGGGGGAGATGAGCAGTTCTTC. Protein: CASSLIGGDEQFF.

This clone was seen once. This chain uses TRBV5-1 with TRBJ2-5, with TRBD1 matching over 9 bases. The J segment lost 4 bases and the V segment lost 4 bases, leaving 8 bases of the junction unmatched. The CDR3 runs 15 residues. Germline-derived CDR1 and CDR2 are SGHRS and YFSETQ. The CDR3 is CASSTGTGLGETQYF. DNA of the CDR3: TGCGCCAGCAGCACTGGGACAGGGCTAGGAGAGACCCAGTACTTC.

V gene TRBV5-6 combines with J gene TRBJ2-5, with 12 bases aligning to TRBD2. V was clipped by 2 bases and J by 5 bases; unmatched bases: 10. The germline CDR1 and CDR2 sequences are SGHDT and YYEEEE. The CDR3 loop spans 17 amino acids. CDR3 sequence: CASSFPTSGSVLETQYF. The DNA of the CDR3 is TGTGCCAGCAGCTTTCCGACTAGCGGGAGTGTCCTGGAGACCCAGTACTTC.

The chain is built from TRBV6-4 and TRBJ2-3; tentative D call: TRBD2 (5 bases). The length of the CDR3 is 16 residues. V was trimmed by 2 bases and J by 1 base, leaving 13 bases between them. The germline CDR1 and CDR2 sequences are MRHNA and SNTAGT. Written as DNA, the CDR3 is TGTGCCAGCAGTGACATGGCGGGTTCTGGCACAGATACGCAGTATTTT. Protein product: CASSDMAGSGTDTQYF.

The chain is built from TRBV7-2 and TRBJ2-7, with unresolved D. Germline assignment: CDR1 SGHTA and CDR2 FQGNSA. The CDR3 has 14 residues. V lost 2 bases, J lost 0 bases, and 8 bases lay in between. The CDR3 sequence: CASSLSAFSYEQYF. CDR3 nucleotides: TGTGCCAGCAGCTTAAGCGCTTTCTCCTACGAGCAGTACTTC.

J is TRBJ2-7 and V is TRBV7-2, with D perhaps TRBD1 (6 bases). Germline CDR1 reads SGHTA; CDR2 reads FQGNSA. Trimming took off 4 bases at V and 2 bases at J, with 15 bases between the two ends. The CDR3 has 15 residues. The CDR3 loop is CASSSKPTGTYEQYF. The CDR3 DNA reads TGTGCCAGCAGCTCGAAACCGACAGGAACCTACGAGCAGTACTTC.

Points on this clone: The same CDR3 arises from other DNA sequences in this sample as well. V and J are TRBV4-1 and TRBJ1-2; possible D gene TRBD1, 5 bases. The CDR3 spans 16 residues. Germline lookup yields CDR1 MGHRA and CDR2 YSYEKL. Trimming took 0 bases from V and 8 from J, leaving 19 bases between them. CDR3 DNA: TGCGCCAGCAGCCAAGATCCCCGGACTGGGGGGAGAGGCTACACCTTC. Translating gives CASSQDPRTGGRGYTF.

This clone has only one observation. This chain connects TRBV29-1 to TRBJ2-1; TRBD2 agrees at 10 bases. Germline loops: CDR1 SQVTM, CDR2 ANQGSEA. This CDR3 has 13 residues. V was pared by 7 bases and J by 5 bases, with 5 bases of the junction left unmatched. CDR3 nucleotides: TGCAGCGCCTCTAGCGGGGGACACAATGAGCAGTTCTTC. Translation gives CSASSGGHNEQFF.

The CDR3 nucleotides are TGTGCCAGCAGCTTATTCCTAGCGGGGCCCCCGGGGGAGCAGTTCTTC. As protein: CASSLFLAGPPGEQFF. J is TRBJ2-1 and V is TRBV7-2; 9 nucleotides match TRBD2. Germline assignment: CDR1 SGHTA and CDR2 FQGNSA. The CDR3 spans 16 residues. V shed 2 bases, J shed 10 bases, and the junction held 12 bases outside the gene matches.

The rearrangement links TRBV29-1 to TRBJ2-3; 7 nucleotides agree with TRBD1. CDR3 length: 18 residues. V lost 7 bases and J lost 4; bases outside the gene matches: 23. The V gene's germline CDR1 is SQVTM and CDR2 ANQGSEA. For the CDR3, the DNA is TGCAGCGCGAAAACCTCCTTAGGGGGACAGCAAGGGCCAGATACGCAGTATTTT. It is translated as CSAKTSLGGQQGPDTQYF.

The chain carries TRBV5-1 and TRBJ2-7; D unclear. Germline V gene lookup returns CDR1 SGHRS and CDR2 YFSETQ. This CDR3 comprises 14 residues. V was cut by 4 bases and J by 0 bases, with 11 bases left in between. CDR3 protein: CASSPLDSSYEQYF. For the CDR3, the DNA is TGCGCCAGCAGCCCCCTAGATTCCTCCTACGAGCAGTACTTC.

The CDR3 protein is CASSPGQPYGYTF. Written as DNA, the CDR3 is TGTGCCAGCAGCCCGGGACAGCCCTATGGCTACACCTTC. The chain uses TRBV5-6 and TRBJ1-2; 7 bases map to TRBD1. The length of the CDR3 is 13 residues. Germline V lookup: CDR1 SGHDT, CDR2 YYEEEE. Trimming cost V 4 bases and J 4 bases; bases outside gene matches: 4.

V and J are TRBV15 and TRBJ2-7, with D possibly TRBD2 on 5 matching bases. The germline CDR1 and CDR2 sequences are LNHNV and YYDKDF (reference sequence). V was clipped by 0 bases and J by 5 bases, with 11 bases between them. This CDR3 region has 14 residues. This CDR3 reads CATSRDFRGDEQYF. The CDR3, as DNA: TGTGCCACCAGCAGAGATTTCCGGGGAGACGAGCAGTACTTC.

V usage is TRBV10-3 and J usage is TRBJ1-5; possible D gene TRBD1, 6 bases. V lost 3 bases and J lost 4, with 10 bases in between. This CDR3 region has 14 residues. Germline V gives CDR1 ENHRY, CDR2 SYGVKD. CDR3 DNA sequence: TGTGCCATCAGTGATCCTAGGGGGAATCAGCCCCAGCATTTT. It encodes CAISDPRGNQPQHF.

This chain links TRBV11-2 with TRBJ2-2, with 8 bases identical to TRBD1. The CDR3 totals 16 residues. V lost 2 bases, J lost 5 bases, and 7 bases stayed unmatched. Germline loops: CDR1 SGHAT, CDR2 FQNNGV. The CDR3 reads CASSLRTGFVTGELFF. The CDR3 DNA reads TGTGCCAGCAGCTTAAGGACAGGGTTTGTTACCGGGGAGCTGTTTTTT.

V is TRBV19 and J is TRBJ2-5; TRBD1 matches 7 bases. In germline, CDR1 is LNHDA, CDR2 SQIVND (reference sequence). This CDR3 region has 13 residues. Losses at the gene ends were 2 bases for V and 4 bases for J; bases not matched to a gene: 1. The CDR3, as DNA: TGTGCCAGTAGTATAAACAGGGGAGAGACCCAGTACTTC. Its protein product is CASSINRGETQYF.

The chain couples TRBV4-1 to TRBJ2-3; tentatively, D is TRBD2 (5 bases). Trimming removed 1 base at V and 6 bases at J, with 14 bases between. Germline-derived CDR1 and CDR2 are MGHRA and YSYEKL. CDR3 length equals 15 residues. CDR3 bases: TGCGCCAGCAGCCAAGTCGCGGGTGATGAGGATACGCAGTATTTT. Encoded protein: CASSQVAGDEDTQYF.

The CDR3 coding sequence is TGCGCCAGCAGCTTGGTTATCTCGGACACTGAAGCTTTCTTT. This codes for CASSLVISDTEAFF. This chain connects TRBV5-1 to TRBJ1-1; no clear D gene. The CDR3 runs to 14 residues. Between the trimmed V and J ends, which lost 0 bases and 3 bases, there was a span of 9 bases. Germline V gives CDR1 SGHRS, CDR2 YFSETQ. The variable domain in full, with the rest retrieved from reference TRBV5-1 and TRBJ1-1, is KAGVTQTPRYLIKTRGQQVTLSCSPISGHRSVSWYQQTPGQGLQFLFEYFSETQRNKGNFPGRFSGRQFSNSRSEMNVSTLELGDSALYLCASSLVISDTEAFFGQGTRLTVV.

The rearrangement joins TRBV4-2 to TRBJ2-4, with TRBD2 as a possible D gene (6 bases). Germline CDR1 and CDR2: LGHNA and YNFKEQ. Trimming left V 1 base short and J 5 bases short, with 15 bases between. CDR3 length: 16 residues. CDR3 DNA sequence: TGTGCCAGCAGCCAAGGTGAGCGGGCGCCGGAAAACATTCAGTACTTC. Its translation: CASSQGERAPENIQYF.

The genes are TRBV29-1 and TRBJ1-2; no reliable D call. Germline V lookup: CDR1 SQVTM, CDR2 ANQGSEA. The V gene lost 3 bases and the J gene lost 2 bases, with 4 bases spanning the gap. The CDR3 has 11 residues. The CDR3 sequence is CSVDQNYGYTF. The CDR3, as DNA: TGCAGCGTTGACCAAAACTATGGCTACACCTTC.

The CDR3: CASSFGSRGTGGVGNEQFF. Here the CDR3 DNA reads TGTGCCAGCAGTTTTGGGTCCCGCGGAACGGGGGGGGTAGGCAATGAGCAGTTCTTC. This chain joins TRBV28 and TRBJ2-1, with 8 bases identical to TRBD2. The CDR3 contains 19 residues. V trimming: 3 bases; J trimming: 6 bases; junction bases outside the gene matches: 19. Germline V CDR1 and CDR2: MDHEN, SYDVKM.

This chain joins TRBV30 and TRBJ1-2; D unclear. The germline V gene encodes CDR1 GTSNPN and CDR2 SVGIG (reference sequence). The CDR3 extends over 12 amino acids. V was trimmed by 2 bases and J by 8 bases, leaving 12 bases between them. The CDR3 DNA reads as TGTGCCTGGAGTCCGACTGACGGCGGCTACACCTTC. Translation: CAWSPTDGGYTF.

V and J are TRBV27 and TRBJ1-2, with 9 bases lining up with TRBD1. Germline-derived CDR1 and CDR2 are MNHEY and SMNVEV (reference sequence). CDR3 length: 15 amino acids. J was trimmed by 2 bases and V by 5 bases; bases with no gene match: 6. Here the CDR3 DNA reads TGTGCCAGCAGTCCCGGGACAGGGACGAACTATGGCTACACCTTC. As protein: CASSPGTGTNYGYTF.

This clone appeared a few times. The genes are TRBV7-8 and TRBJ1-1; D possibly corresponds to TRBD1 (5 bases). The ends were cut back, 1 base at V and 6 bases at J, with 15 bases in the middle. This CDR3 comprises 15 residues. Looked up from germline, CDR1 is SGHVS and CDR2 is FQNEAQ. The DNA of the CDR3 is TGTGCCAGCAGCTTAGTAGCAGGGAATGCGGCTGAAGCTTTCTTT. This codes for CASSLVAGNAAEAFF.

This clone was counted a few times. This sequence joins TRBV4-3 and TRBJ1-4; D remains unclear. The ends were cut back, 4 bases at V and 7 bases at J, with 19 bases in the middle. The V gene's germline CDR1 is LGHNA and CDR2 YSLEER. The CDR3 is 16 amino acids. The CDR3 DNA is TGCGCCAGCAGCCGCCTGCCGGGCCTGGGGAGTGAAAAACTGTTTTTT. This encodes CASSRLPGLGSEKLFF.

The chain combines TRBV9 with TRBJ2-1; 7 bases align to TRBD1. Germline V gene lookup returns CDR1 SGDLS and CDR2 YYNGEE. The V and J ends lost 2 bases and 0 bases, in that order; junction bases with no gene match: 2. The CDR3 is made up of 15 amino acids. The CDR3, as DNA: TGTGCCAGCAGCGTCGGGGACAGCTCCTACAATGAGCAGTTCTTC. Protein: CASSVGDSSYNEQFF.

This clone has a single count. The CDR3 DNA follows: TGTGCCAGCAGTGAAGCGCGGGGCCGGGTCGAGCAGTACTTC. This gives the protein CASSEARGRVEQYF. The genes are TRBV2 and TRBJ2-7; possibly TRBD2 for D (6 bases). The length of the CDR3 is 14 residues. V gave up 0 bases and J gave up 6 bases, with 12 bases separating them. CDR1 and CDR2 (germline): SNHLY, FYNNEI.